This T cell receptor beta chain comes out of a study of vaccination and CD4 T cells after COVID-19. Study summary: Convalescent donors were composed of six males and four females, of whom two were Hispanic.

As for this clonotype: Its antigen is currently unknown.

The sample's treatment: roughly nine-day PBMC culture with coronavirus spike peptide pools or control peptides (ViraFEST assay). Ahead of the COVID-19 pandemic (2011-2018), the CD4+ T cells of the unexposed donor were collected. In the ViraFEST assay, peptide-pool expansion preceded TCR sequencing of expanded clonotypes. V dropped 4 bases and J dropped 4; count of bases not matched to a gene: 7. Germline values: CDR1 SGHNT, CDR2 YYREEE (reference sequence). This CDR3 spans 14 amino acids. Notes on the study in general: No early post-infection timepoints were studied, and convalescent patients studied were relatively few.

Oncomine TCR Beta short-read sequencing was applied to DNA from cultured CD4+ T cells. CD4+ T cells were cultured, and genomic DNA was extracted from them. MiXCR, applied by TCRdb to the PCR reads, yields one record per CDR3 protein. In the table there are some 7,000 distinct CDR3 sequences, around 33% of which are singletons. Sequencing was carried out using CD4+ T cells from blood, cultured in vitro. This sequence was found in a human donor in good health. The J gene is TRBJ1-2, the V gene TRBV5-4, with 7 positions matching TRBD1. CDR3 in amino acids: CASSPDRAVYGYTF. CDR3 in DNA: TGTGCCAGCAGCCCTGACAGGGCCGTCTATGGCTACACCTTC.